This T cell receptor beta chain was retrieved from a study of blood T cell repertoires in COVID-19. For the study at large: COVID-19 samples, acute and convalescent, were from the United States, Italy and Spain. Sample material is recorded as cDNA or gDNA derived from T cells, B-cell-depleted T cells, or PBMCs.

This clone has only one observation. In the authors' methods: It was from reference gene primer amplification that nucleated cell counts were estimated. Clones were sequenced by immunoSEQ multiplex PCR, and TCRdb holds only the in-frame ones, with some missing. The V and J calls and clone size come from that table; D and trimming were worked out from the DNA. The sample includes about 250,000 clones, approximately 86% of them seen just once. Per germline, CDR1 SGHAT and CDR2 FQNNGV. V lost 3 bases, J lost 0 bases, and 6 bases stayed unmatched. The length of the CDR3 is 18 residues. The receptor was derived from an older woman who had recovered from COVID-19. Sequencing used peripheral blood. The chain has TRBV11-2 and TRBJ2-6; 9 bases fit TRBD1. The CDR3 DNA sequence: TGTGCCAGCAGCTTCCCCGGGACAGGGATCTCTGGGGCCAACGTCCTGACTTTC. It yields the protein CASSFPGTGISGANVLTF.